These 13 T cell receptor beta chains were sequenced from one sample in a study of blood T cell repertoires in COVID-19. Using immunoSEQ multiplex PCR, the repertoire was profiled, and TCRdb retains in-frame clones only, with some absent. The sample includes fewer than 300,000 clones, less than 85% of them seen just once. Sequenced input: PBMCs or T cells enriched from blood (not recorded which). The receptor set was obtained from a woman between 50 and 59 years old who had recovered from COVID-19.

The chain carries TRBV7-3 and TRBJ2-3, with D unresolved. CDR3 length equals 15 residues. Trimming took off 0 bases at V and 0 bases at J, with 7 bases between the two ends. Per germline, CDR1 SGHTA and CDR2 FQGTGA. The CDR3 bases are TGTGCCAGCAGCTTAACTACCACTAGCACAGATACGCAGTATTTT. It is translated as CASSLTTTSTDTQYF.

The V gene is TRBV2, the J gene TRBJ1-2; 7 bases are a match to TRBD1. V lost 5 bases and J lost 4; bases outside the gene matches: 4. Germline lookup yields CDR1 SNHLY and CDR2 FYNNEI. The CDR3 has 13 amino acids. CDR3: CASSQTGSYGYTF. CDR3 sequence (DNA): TGTGCCAGCAGTCAGACAGGGAGCTATGGCTACACCTTC.

V is TRBV9 and J is TRBJ2-7, with 7 bases fitting TRBD1. J gave up 5 bases and V 4 bases, and 12 bases lay outside the gene matches. Germline V gives CDR1 SGDLS, CDR2 YYNGEE. CDR3 length: 15 residues. CDR3 nucleotides: TGTGCCAGCAGCACCCAGGAGACAGGGTCGAACGAGCAGTACTTC. This sequence encodes CASSTQETGSNEQYF.

The rearrangement joins TRBV19 to TRBJ2-1; 7 nucleotides agree with TRBD2. With 4 bases clipped from V and 6 bases from J, the junction kept 3 bases outside the gene matches. The CDR3 extends over 13 amino acids. Germline CDR1 reads LNHDA; CDR2 reads SQIVND (reference sequence). The CDR3, as DNA: TGTGCCAGTAGTAGCGGGGGACCCAATGAGCAGTTCTTC. Translating it yields CASSSGGPNEQFF.

V is TRBV4-3 and J is TRBJ2-7; 7 nucleotides agree with TRBD1. The ends lost 1 base at V and 2 bases at J; junction bases unmatched: 8. This CDR3 comprises 16 residues. CDR1 and CDR2 from the germline V gene are LGHNA and YSLEER. The CDR3 DNA sequence: TGCGCCAGCAGCCAAGCCGGGGACAGACCGACCTACGAGCAGTACTTC. This gives the protein CASSQAGDRPTYEQYF.

The chain carries TRBV5-1 and TRBJ2-5; a possible D gene is TRBD1 (7 bases). Trimming removed 3 bases from V and 2 bases from J, with 11 bases in between. This CDR3 has 14 residues. Germline-derived CDR1 and CDR2 are SGHRS and YFSETQ. This CDR3 is CASSSGGRQETQYF. Here the CDR3 DNA reads TGCGCCAGCAGCTCAGGGGGGAGACAAGAGACCCAGTACTTC.

A single count supports this clone. V usage is TRBV7-8 and J usage is TRBJ1-4; no definite D call. Germline assignment: CDR1 SGHVS and CDR2 FQNEAQ. This CDR3 region has 14 residues. V lost 3 bases and J 8 bases, leaving 13 bases between the germline ends. As DNA, the CDR3 is TGTGCCAGCAGCTTCGGGAGGTTGGCAGAAAAACTGTTTTTT. Its protein is CASSFGRLAEKLFF.

This rearrangement joins TRBV13 to TRBJ1-1; no clear D gene. The CDR3 runs to 14 residues. Trimming left V 5 bases short and J 5 bases short, with 15 bases between. Germline CDR1 and CDR2: PRHDT and FYEKMQ (reference sequence). CDR3 amino acids: CASSPELVETEAFF. CDR3 sequence (DNA): TGTGCCAGCAGCCCGGAGCTGGTTGAGACTGAAGCTTTCTTT.

This clone turned up a few times. This chain links TRBV28 with TRBJ2-3, with 8 bases matching TRBD2. J lost 4 bases, V lost 3 bases, and 3 bases had no gene match. This CDR3 is built from 14 residues. Per the germline V gene, CDR1 is MDHEN and CDR2 is SYDVKM. CDR3: CASSFGGAADTQYF. In DNA form, the CDR3 reads TGTGCCAGCAGTTTCGGGGGGGCCGCAGATACGCAGTATTTT.

The chain joins TRBV30 to TRBJ1-3, with no clear D. The CDR3 spans 15 residues. CDR1 is GTSNPN and CDR2 is SVGIG in the germline V gene (reference sequence). Between the trimmed V and J ends, which lost 0 bases and 8 bases, there was a span of 17 bases. The CDR3 is CAWSVKHVVGYTIYF. CDR3 DNA: TGTGCCTGGAGTGTAAAACATGTAGTCGGGTACACCATATATTTT.

The chain couples TRBV3-1 (or the pseudogene TRBV3-2) to TRBJ1-4, with 9 nucleotides matching TRBD1. This CDR3 contains 20 residues. CDR1 LGHDT and CDR2 YNNKEL come from the germline V gene (reference sequence). Trimming took 2 bases from V and 1 from J; bases not matched to a gene: 14. The DNA for the CDR3 is TGTGCCAGCAGCCAAAAACCGGGACAGGGCCCAAGATTAACTAATGAAAAACTGTTTTTT. Its translation is CASSQKPGQGPRLTNEKLFF.

The chain's CDR3 is CASSFIPGELFF. CDR3 nucleotides: TGTGCCAGCAGTTTCATCCCCGGGGAGCTGTTTTTT. The chain is built from TRBV12-3 or TRBV12-4 and TRBJ2-2; D call uncertain. V gave up 3 bases and J gave up 6 bases, with 5 bases separating them. The CDR3 length is 12 residues.

V gene TRBV6-5 combines with J gene TRBJ2-1; possibly TRBD2 for D (6 bases). The CDR3 consists of 15 residues. Trimming pared 6 bases from V and 5 bases from J, leaving 17 bases between. Germline loops: CDR1 MNHEY, CDR2 SVGAGI. CDR3 coding DNA: TGTGCCAGCAGGACGACGGGACTGACCAACAATGAGCAGTTCTTC. Translating gives CASRTTGLTNNEQFF.